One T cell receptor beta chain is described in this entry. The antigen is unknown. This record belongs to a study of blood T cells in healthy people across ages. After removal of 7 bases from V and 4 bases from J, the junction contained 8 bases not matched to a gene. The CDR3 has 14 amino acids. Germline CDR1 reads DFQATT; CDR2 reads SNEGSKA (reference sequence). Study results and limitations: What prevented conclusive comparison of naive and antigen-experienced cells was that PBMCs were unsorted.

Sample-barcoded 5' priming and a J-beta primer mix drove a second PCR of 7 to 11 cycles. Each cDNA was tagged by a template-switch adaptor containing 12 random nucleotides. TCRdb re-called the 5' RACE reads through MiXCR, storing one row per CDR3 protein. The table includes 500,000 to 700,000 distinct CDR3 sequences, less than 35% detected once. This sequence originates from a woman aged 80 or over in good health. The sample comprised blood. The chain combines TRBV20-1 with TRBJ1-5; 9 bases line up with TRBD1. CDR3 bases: TGCAGTGTTATTCAGGGGACAGGGAATCAGCCCCAGCATTTT. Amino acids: CSVIQGTGNQPQHF.